The 21 T cell receptor beta chains below come from one sample, sequenced in a study of blood T cell repertoires in COVID-19. Here immunoSEQ multiplex PCR was the method, and the copy in TCRdb shows in-frame clones only, minus some. The sample has under 300,000 clones, 70% to 90% seen once. Sequencing input: peripheral blood. The origin of the receptors is a young man with active or convalescent COVID-19.

DNA for the CDR3: TGTGCCAGCAGTCGGGAGACCCAGTACTTC. This sequence encodes CASSRETQYF. The chain recombines TRBV6-2 or TRBV6-3 with TRBJ2-5; D not resolved. CDR3 length equals 10 residues. The germline V gene encodes CDR1 MNHEY and CDR2 SVGEGT. V lost 5 bases and J 5 bases, leaving 3 bases between the germline ends.

This sequence joins TRBV30 and TRBJ2-5; the match to TRBD1 covers 9 bases. The germline gives CDR1 GTSNPN, CDR2 SVGIG (reference sequence). J lost 1 base, V lost 5 bases, and 2 bases had no gene match. The CDR3 length is 13 residues. CDR3 sequence: CAWGTGTQETQYF. The DNA of the CDR3 is TGTGCCTGGGGGACAGGGACCCAAGAGACCCAGTACTTC.

This chain links TRBV7-3 with TRBJ2-6; no definite D call. Germline assignment: CDR1 SGHTA and CDR2 FQGTGA. Trimming stripped 1 base from V and 0 bases from J, with 4 bases between. CDR3 size: 15 residues. CDR3 residues: CASSLSGSGANVLTF. CDR3 DNA: TGTGCCAGCAGCTTAAGCGGCTCTGGGGCCAACGTCCTGACTTTC.

This clone was picked up a small number of times. The chain has TRBV6-6 and TRBJ1-1; weak D call: TRBD1 (5 bases). The CDR3 sequence is 13 residues long. Germline CDR1 is MNHNY and CDR2 is SVGAGI (reference sequence). Trimming took 6 bases from V and 1 from J, leaving 9 bases between them. The CDR3 loop is CASRRGSNTEAFF. CDR3 in DNA: TGTGCCAGCAGAAGGGGATCGAACACTGAAGCTTTCTTT.

To note about this clone: Other DNA sequences in this sample translate to the same CDR3. The chain carries TRBV10-3 and TRBJ2-7; perhaps TRBD1 as D (5 bases). Germline V lookup: CDR1 ENHRY, CDR2 SYGVKD. The V end was cut by 3 bases, the J end by 3 bases, with 6 bases between. This CDR3 has 12 amino acids. The CDR3 nucleotides read TGTGCCATCAGTGATCAGGGCTACGAGCAGTACTTC. Encoded protein: CAISDQGYEQYF.

The chain carries TRBV6-2 or TRBV6-3 and TRBJ1-4, with TRBD1 matching over 7 bases. This CDR3 is built from 16 residues. In germline, CDR1 is MNHEY, CDR2 SVGEGT. Trimming took 5 bases from V and 4 from J; bases not matched to a gene: 10. The CDR3 nucleotides read TGTGCCAGCAGTCCCCCCAGGGGGGATTTTAATGAAAAACTGTTTTTT. Encoded protein: CASSPPRGDFNEKLFF.

The chain combines TRBV4-3 with TRBJ2-7; D is perhaps TRBD1 (6 bases). Per germline, CDR1 LGHNA and CDR2 YSLEER. The CDR3 has 15 amino acids. V was cut by 1 base and J by 1 base, with 11 bases left in between. The CDR3 reads CASSQGQGISYEQYF. Here the CDR3 DNA reads TGCGCCAGCAGCCAAGGGCAGGGGATATCCTACGAGCAGTACTTC.

The J gene is TRBJ1-1, the V gene TRBV30, with 8 bases identical to TRBD1. CDR1 and CDR2 from the germline V gene are GTSNPN and SVGIG (reference sequence). This CDR3 contains 15 residues. Trimming took 2 bases from V and 0 from J; bases not matched to a gene: 5. CDR3 in DNA: TGTGCCTGGAGTCCCAGGGGGCGGATGAACACTGAAGCTTTCTTT. Translated: CAWSPRGRMNTEAFF.

The chain uses TRBV28 and TRBJ1-5, with D possibly matching TRBD1 (5 bases). Germline lookup yields CDR1 MDHEN and CDR2 SYDVKM. Trimming shortened V by 6 bases and J by 5 bases, and 20 bases separated the two germline ends. The CDR3 consists of 16 residues. The CDR3 region has the DNA TGTGCCAGCAGGCTTCTTTCTAGGGGCGAGGATCAGCCCCAGCATTTT. The encoded protein is CASRLLSRGEDQPQHF.

The chain has TRBV19 and TRBJ2-7; TRBD2 agrees at 9 bases. CDR1 and CDR2 (germline): LNHDA, SQIVND (reference sequence). The junction had 7 bases not matched to a gene; V was cut back by 7 bases and J by 6 bases. The CDR3 consists of 13 residues. CDR3 residues: CASTEGLAGEQYF. The CDR3, as DNA: TGTGCCAGTACCGAGGGACTAGCCGGCGAGCAGTACTTC.

This CDR3 is CASSYSNWGRATGANVLTF. CDR3 nucleotide sequence: TGTGCCAGCAGTTACTCGAATTGGGGGCGGGCTACTGGGGCCAACGTCCTGACTTTC. This rearrangement joins TRBV6-2 or TRBV6-3 to TRBJ2-6; tentative D call: TRBD1 (6 bases). CDR1 MNHEY and CDR2 SVGEGT come from the germline V gene. V was shortened by 0 bases and J by 2 bases, with 17 bases between the two germline ends. This CDR3 contains 19 residues.

The chain has TRBV14 and TRBJ1-1; perhaps TRBD1 as D (5 bases). Germline-derived CDR1 and CDR2 are SGHDN and FVKESK. The V end lost 4 bases, the J end lost 0 bases, and 9 bases lay between the germline ends. The CDR3 loop spans 14 amino acids. The CDR3, as DNA: TGTGCCAGCAGCCCGGGACTCCTGAACACTGAAGCTTTCTTT. Translated: CASSPGLLNTEAFF.

Notes on this clone: Other DNA sequences of this sample code for an identical CDR3. This rearrangement joins TRBV5-1 to TRBJ2-7, with no clear D. V lost 4 bases, J lost 3 bases, and 11 bases lay in between. CDR1 SGHRS and CDR2 YFSETQ come from the germline V gene. The CDR3 has 13 amino acids. The CDR3 here is CASSPQGDYEQYF. The CDR3 bases are TGCGCCAGCAGCCCCCAAGGAGACTACGAGCAGTACTTC.

This chain joins TRBV28 and TRBJ1-2, with 8 bases that match TRBD1. The ends lost 6 bases at V and 8 bases at J; junction bases unmatched: 5. Germline CDR1 is MDHEN and CDR2 is SYDVKM. CDR3 size: 12 residues. CDR3 bases: TGTGCCAGCAGCCTACAGGGGGGAGGCTACACCTTC. Protein product: CASSLQGGGYTF.

The CDR3 DNA reads as TGTGCCAGTAGTATACAGGGAAGGCTCTACGAGCAGTACTTC. Translated: CASSIQGRLYEQYF. The V call is TRBV19, the J call TRBJ2-7, with D perhaps TRBD1 (5 bases). Germline V gene lookup returns CDR1 LNHDA and CDR2 SQIVND (reference sequence). Trimming shortened V by 2 bases and J by 3 bases, and 11 bases separated the two germline ends. This CDR3 contains 14 residues.

The rearrangement uses TRBV6-5 and TRBJ1-2; 7 nucleotides match TRBD1. The CDR3 spans 13 residues. The germline CDR1 and CDR2 sequences are MNHEY and SVGAGI. The J segment lost 8 bases and the V segment lost 6 bases, leaving 9 bases of the junction unmatched. DNA of the CDR3: TGTGCCAGCAGCGACCTGACAGGGCAGGGCTACACCTTC. It encodes CASSDLTGQGYTF.

The rearrangement uses TRBV5-1 and TRBJ2-7; no definite D call. V was clipped by 4 bases and J by 5 bases, with 7 bases between them. There are 11 residues in the CDR3. CDR1 is SGHRS, CDR2 YFSETQ, per germline. The CDR3 loop reads CASSRGDEQYF. CDR3 in DNA: TGCGCCAGCAGCCGCGGCGACGAGCAGTACTTC.

V usage is TRBV19 and J usage is TRBJ1-1, with 8 bases matching TRBD1. J was trimmed by 0 bases and V by 5 bases; bases with no gene match: 5. From germline, CDR1 is LNHDA and CDR2 SQIVND (reference sequence). The CDR3 covers 15 residues. Here the CDR3 reads CASSPQGALNTEAFF. DNA of the CDR3: TGTGCCAGTAGTCCCCAGGGGGCTTTGAACACTGAAGCTTTCTTT.

V is TRBV15 and J is TRBJ1-1; D call uncertain. This CDR3 region has 15 residues. Germline CDR1 and CDR2: LNHNV and YYDKDF (reference sequence). V lost 5 bases, J lost 10 bases, and 23 bases lay in between. Here the CDR3 reads CATSSSFLRSDPAFF. Here the CDR3 DNA reads TGTGCCACCAGCTCGTCCTTTTTGCGGTCTGATCCAGCTTTCTTT.

This clone was seen more than once but under ten times. The same CDR3 can be traced to other DNA sequences in this sample. This chain connects TRBV12-3 or TRBV12-4 to TRBJ1-3; D uncertain. V was clipped by 4 bases and J by 1 base, with 5 bases between them. This CDR3 spans 13 amino acids. The CDR3 DNA follows: TGTGCCAGCAGTTCGACTTCTGGAAACACCATATATTTT. This translates into CASSSTSGNTIYF.

The chain joins TRBV9 to TRBJ2-7; 9 bases match TRBD2. The CDR3 runs 14 residues. Germline V gene data show CDR1 as SGDLS and CDR2 as YYNGEE. The trim removed 2 bases at V and 5 bases at J, leaving 5 bases unmatched. Written as DNA, the CDR3 is TGTGCCAGCAGCGTTGGGCGGGAGGGGAACGAGCAGTACTTC. Translated, it gives CASSVGREGNEQYF.